This T cell receptor beta chain came from a study of monozygotic twins with inflammatory bowel disease. Study-wide results and limits: Repertoire similarity was not found to differ between concordant and discordant twins, possibly from limited power. Using the inverse Simpson index, IBD patients had lower TCRbeta diversity than healthy co-twins. Patient repertoires may carry noise from differing immunosuppressive treatments.

In the case of this clonotype: The antigen is undetermined.

CDR1 is ENHRY and CDR2 is SYGVKD in the germline V gene. This CDR3 spans 11 amino acids. A template switching step added UMIs, each with a 6-nucleotide sample barcode. From the 5' RACE reads, TCRdb lists one entry per CDR3 protein and no DNA. Its clone listing holds approximately 330,000 distinct CDR3 sequences. The origin of this receptor is a human donor with ulcerative colitis or Crohn's disease, or a healthy co-twin of an affected twin (not recorded which). V is TRBV10-3 and J is TRBJ1-2. Sequencing used blood. This chain's CDR3 is CAISEEQGYTF.